This T cell receptor beta chain is from a study of beta chain features in type 1 diabetes. Expressed TCRB transcripts were sequenced because the entire RNA isolate underwent reverse transcription. Assay used: immunoSEQ multiplex PCR; TCRdb lists only in-frame clones, some missing. Among hundreds of thousands of clones listed, more than 9.5% were seen once. This clone was found a few times. V lost 3 bases and J lost 1; bases outside the gene matches: 1. The CDR3 spans 15 residues. Germline lookup yields CDR1 SGHNT and CDR2 YENEEA. This receptor was identified in a woman younger than 30 in good health. V usage is TRBV11-3 and J usage is TRBJ2-2, with TRBD2 matching over 8 bases. Material for sequencing was naive CD4+ T cells from blood. The CDR3 DNA reads as TGTGCCAGCAGCTTTAGCGGGATGAACACCGGGGAGCTGTTTTTT. This gives the protein CASSFSGMNTGELFF.